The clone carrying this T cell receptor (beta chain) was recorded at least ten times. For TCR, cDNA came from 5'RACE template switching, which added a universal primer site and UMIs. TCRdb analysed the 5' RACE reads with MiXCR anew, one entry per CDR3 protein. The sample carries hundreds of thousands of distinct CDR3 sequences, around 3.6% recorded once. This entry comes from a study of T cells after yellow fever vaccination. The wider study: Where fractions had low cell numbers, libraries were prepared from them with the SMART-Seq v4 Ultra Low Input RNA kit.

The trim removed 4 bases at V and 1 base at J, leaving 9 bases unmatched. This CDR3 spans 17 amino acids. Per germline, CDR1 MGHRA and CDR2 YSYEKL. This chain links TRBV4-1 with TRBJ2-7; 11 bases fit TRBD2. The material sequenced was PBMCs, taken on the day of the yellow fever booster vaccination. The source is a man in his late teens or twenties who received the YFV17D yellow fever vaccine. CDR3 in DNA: TGCGCCAGCAGCCTCCTAAGGGCTAGCGGGGGGTCCTACGAGCAGTACTTC. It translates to CASSLLRASGGSYEQYF.